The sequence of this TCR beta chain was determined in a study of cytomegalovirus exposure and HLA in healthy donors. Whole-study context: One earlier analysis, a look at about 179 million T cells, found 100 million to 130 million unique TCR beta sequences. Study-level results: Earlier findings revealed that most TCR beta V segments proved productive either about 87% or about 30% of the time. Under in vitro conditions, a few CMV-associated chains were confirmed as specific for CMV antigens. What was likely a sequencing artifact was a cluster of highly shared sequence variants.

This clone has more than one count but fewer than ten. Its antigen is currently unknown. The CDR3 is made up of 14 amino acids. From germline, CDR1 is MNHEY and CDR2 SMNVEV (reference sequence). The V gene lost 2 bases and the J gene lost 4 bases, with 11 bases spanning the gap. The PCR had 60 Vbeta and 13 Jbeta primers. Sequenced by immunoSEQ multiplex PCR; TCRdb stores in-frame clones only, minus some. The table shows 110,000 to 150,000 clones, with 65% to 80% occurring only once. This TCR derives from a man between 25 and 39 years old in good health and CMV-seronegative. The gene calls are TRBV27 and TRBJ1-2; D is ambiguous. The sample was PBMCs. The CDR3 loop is CASSLKGRVYGYTF. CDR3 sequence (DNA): TGTGCCAGCAGTTTAAAAGGGAGGGTCTATGGCTACACCTTC.